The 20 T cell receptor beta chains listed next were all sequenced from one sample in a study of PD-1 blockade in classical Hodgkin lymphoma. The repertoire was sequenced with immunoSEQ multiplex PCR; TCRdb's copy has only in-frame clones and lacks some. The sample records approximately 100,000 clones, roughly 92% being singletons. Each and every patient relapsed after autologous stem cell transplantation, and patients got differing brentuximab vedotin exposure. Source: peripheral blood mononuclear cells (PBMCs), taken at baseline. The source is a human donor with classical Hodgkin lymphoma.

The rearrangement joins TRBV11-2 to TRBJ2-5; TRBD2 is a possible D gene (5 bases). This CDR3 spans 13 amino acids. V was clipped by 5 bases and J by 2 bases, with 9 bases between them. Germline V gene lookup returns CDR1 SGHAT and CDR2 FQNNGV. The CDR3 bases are TGTGCCAGCAGCCCCGGGATACAAGAGACCCAGTACTTC. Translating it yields CASSPGIQETQYF.

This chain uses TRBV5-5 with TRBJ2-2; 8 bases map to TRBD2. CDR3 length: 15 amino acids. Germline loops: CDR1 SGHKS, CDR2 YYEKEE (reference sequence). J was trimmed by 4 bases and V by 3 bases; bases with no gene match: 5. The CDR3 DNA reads TGTGCCAGCAGCTCAGTACTAGCGGCCACCGGGGAGCTGTTTTTT. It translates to CASSSVLAATGELFF.

The DNA of the CDR3 is TGTGCCTGGAGCTGGGGAGAGGAGACCCAGTACTTC. It encodes CAWSWGEETQYF. The genes are TRBV30 and TRBJ2-5; weak D call: TRBD2 (5 bases). Looked up from germline, CDR1 is GTSNPN and CDR2 is SVGIG (reference sequence). The CDR3 is 12 amino acids. Trimming shortened V by 3 bases and J by 5 bases, and 10 bases separated the two germline ends.

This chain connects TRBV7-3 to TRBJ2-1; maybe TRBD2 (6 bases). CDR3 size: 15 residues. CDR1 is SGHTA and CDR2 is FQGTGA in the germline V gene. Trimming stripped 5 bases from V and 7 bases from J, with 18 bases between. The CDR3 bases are TGTGCCAGCAGCACCCAACCGGGAGTGGGGAATGAGCAGTTCTTC. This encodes CASSTQPGVGNEQFF.

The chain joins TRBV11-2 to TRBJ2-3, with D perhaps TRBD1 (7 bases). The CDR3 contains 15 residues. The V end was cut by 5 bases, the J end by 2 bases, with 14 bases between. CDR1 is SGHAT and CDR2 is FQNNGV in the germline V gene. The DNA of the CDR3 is TGTGCCAGCAGCCATCGACAGGGACTCACAGATACGCAGTATTTT. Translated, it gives CASSHRQGLTDTQYF.

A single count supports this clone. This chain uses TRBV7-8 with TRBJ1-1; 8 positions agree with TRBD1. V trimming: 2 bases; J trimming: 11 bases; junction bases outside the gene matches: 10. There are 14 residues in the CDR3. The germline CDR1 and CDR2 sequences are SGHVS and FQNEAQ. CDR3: CASSLPRARGLAFF. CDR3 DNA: TGTGCCAGCAGCTTACCCCGAGCCAGGGGGCTGGCTTTCTTT.

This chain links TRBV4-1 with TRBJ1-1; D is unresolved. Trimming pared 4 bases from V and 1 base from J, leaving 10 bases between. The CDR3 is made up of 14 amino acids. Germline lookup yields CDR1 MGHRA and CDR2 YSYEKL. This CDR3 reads CASSPLARNTEAFF. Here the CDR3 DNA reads TGCGCCAGCAGCCCATTGGCAAGGAACACTGAAGCTTTCTTT.

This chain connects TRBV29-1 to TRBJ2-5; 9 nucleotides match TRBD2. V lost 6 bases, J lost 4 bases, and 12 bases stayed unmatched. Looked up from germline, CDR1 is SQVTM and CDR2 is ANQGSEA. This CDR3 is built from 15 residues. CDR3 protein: CSVAVSGGNPETQYF. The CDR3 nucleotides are TGCAGCGTGGCCGTTAGCGGGGGCAACCCAGAGACCCAGTACTTC. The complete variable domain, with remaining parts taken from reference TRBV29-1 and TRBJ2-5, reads SAVISQKPSRDICQRGTSLTIQCQVDSQVTMMFWYRQQPGQSLTLIATANQGSEATYESGFVIDKFPISRPNLTFSTLTVSNMSPEDSSIYLCSVAVSGGNPETQYFGPGTRLLVL.

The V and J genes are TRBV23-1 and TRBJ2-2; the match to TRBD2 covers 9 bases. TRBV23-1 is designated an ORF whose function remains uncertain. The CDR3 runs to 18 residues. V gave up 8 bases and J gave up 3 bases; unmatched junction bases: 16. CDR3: CASPRGGSGSLDTGELFF. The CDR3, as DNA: TGCGCCAGCCCCCGGGGGGGTAGCGGGAGTCTGGACACCGGGGAGCTGTTTTTT.

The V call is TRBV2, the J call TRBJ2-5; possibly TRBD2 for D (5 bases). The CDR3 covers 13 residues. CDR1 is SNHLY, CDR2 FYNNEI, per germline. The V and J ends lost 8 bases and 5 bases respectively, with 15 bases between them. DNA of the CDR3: TGTGCCAGCTTTCGGGATTTCGGGGAGACCCAGTACTTC. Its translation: CASFRDFGETQYF.

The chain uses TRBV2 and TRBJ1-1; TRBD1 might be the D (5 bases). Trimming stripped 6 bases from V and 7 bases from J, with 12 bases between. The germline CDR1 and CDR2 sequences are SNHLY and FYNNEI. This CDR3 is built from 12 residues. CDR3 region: CASSGTPYEAFF. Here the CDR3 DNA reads TGTGCCAGCAGCGGGACCCCATATGAAGCTTTCTTT.

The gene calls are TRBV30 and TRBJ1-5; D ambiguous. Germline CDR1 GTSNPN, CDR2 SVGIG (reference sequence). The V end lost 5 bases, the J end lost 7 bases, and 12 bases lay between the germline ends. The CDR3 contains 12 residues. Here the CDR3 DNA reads TGTGCCTGGGACGTGGCCTCCCAGCCCCAGCATTTT. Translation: CAWDVASQPQHF.

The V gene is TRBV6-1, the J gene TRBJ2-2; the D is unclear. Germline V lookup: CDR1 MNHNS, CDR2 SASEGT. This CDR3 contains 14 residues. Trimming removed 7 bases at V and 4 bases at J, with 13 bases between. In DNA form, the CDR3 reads TGTGCCAGCAACGAGGCAGGCGTCACCGGGGAGCTGTTTTTT. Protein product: CASNEAGVTGELFF.

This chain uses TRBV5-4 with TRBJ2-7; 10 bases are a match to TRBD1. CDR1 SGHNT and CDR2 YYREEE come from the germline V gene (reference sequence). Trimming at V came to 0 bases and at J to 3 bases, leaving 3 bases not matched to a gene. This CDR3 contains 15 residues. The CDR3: CASSLGDRGYYEQYF. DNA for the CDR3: TGTGCCAGCAGCTTGGGGGACAGGGGCTACTACGAGCAGTACTTC.

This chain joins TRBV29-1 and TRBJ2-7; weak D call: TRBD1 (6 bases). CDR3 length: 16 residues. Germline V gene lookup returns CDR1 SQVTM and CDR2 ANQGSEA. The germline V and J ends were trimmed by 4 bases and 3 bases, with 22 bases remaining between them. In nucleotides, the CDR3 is TGCAGCGTTGGACCACCAGACAGGATCCACTACTACGAGCAGTACTTC. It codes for CSVGPPDRIHYYEQYF.

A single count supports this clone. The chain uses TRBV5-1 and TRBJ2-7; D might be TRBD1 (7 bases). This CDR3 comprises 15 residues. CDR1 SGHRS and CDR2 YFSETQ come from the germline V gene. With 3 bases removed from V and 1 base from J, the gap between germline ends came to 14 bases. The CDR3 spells CASSSGDRVSYEQYF. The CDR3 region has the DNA TGCGCCAGCAGCTCGGGAGACAGGGTGTCCTACGAGCAGTACTTC.

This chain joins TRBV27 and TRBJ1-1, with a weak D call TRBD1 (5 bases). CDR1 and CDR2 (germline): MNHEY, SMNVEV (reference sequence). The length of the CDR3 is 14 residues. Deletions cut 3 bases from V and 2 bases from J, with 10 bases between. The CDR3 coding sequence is TGTGCCAGCAGTTTTCAAACAGGCAACACTGAAGCTTTCTTT. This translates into CASSFQTGNTEAFF.

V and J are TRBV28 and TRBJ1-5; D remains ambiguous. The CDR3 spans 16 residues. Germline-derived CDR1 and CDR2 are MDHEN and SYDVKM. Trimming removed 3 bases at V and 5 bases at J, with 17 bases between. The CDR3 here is CASSLVERAGDQPQHF. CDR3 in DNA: TGTGCCAGCAGTTTGGTAGAGAGGGCGGGTGATCAGCCCCAGCATTTT.

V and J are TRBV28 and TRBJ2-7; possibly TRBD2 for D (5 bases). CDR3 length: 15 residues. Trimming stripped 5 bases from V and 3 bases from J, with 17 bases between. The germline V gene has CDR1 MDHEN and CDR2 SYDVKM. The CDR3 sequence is CASSTPLAAFYEQYF. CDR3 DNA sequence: TGTGCCAGCAGTACCCCGCTAGCTGCCTTCTACGAGCAGTACTTC.

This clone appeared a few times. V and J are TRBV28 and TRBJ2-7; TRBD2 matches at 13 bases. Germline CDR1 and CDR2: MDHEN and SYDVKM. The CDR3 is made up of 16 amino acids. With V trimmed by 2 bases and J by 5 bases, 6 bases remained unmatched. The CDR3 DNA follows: TGTGCCAGCAGTTTACCGACTAGCGGGAGGAGGAACGAGCAGTACTTC. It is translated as CASSLPTSGRRNEQYF.